This TCR beta chain was retrieved from a study of shared T cell receptors in the human thymus. Note on this clone: This CDR3 is also generated by other DNA sequences in the sample.

The data were produced by immunoSEQ multiplex PCR, yet TCRdb's version contains in-frame clones alone and is incomplete. The sample shows some 760,000 clones, 80% to 90% of them seen only once. Per germline, CDR1 MDHEN and CDR2 SYDVKM. The CDR3 runs to 14 residues. V lost 1 base and J 7 bases, leaving 8 bases between the germline ends. These records were also assigned to another study, of human thymus T cells. As that study records: Immunologically healthy infants in Finland undergoing congenital heart defect surgery were the donors. The source of the thymus tissue was resections taken during corrective heart surgery.

The chain combines TRBV28 with TRBJ1-6, with TRBD1 as a possible D gene (5 bases). The TCR comes from a girl less than two years old with a congenital heart defect. The sequenced material came from thymocytes. The CDR3 nucleotides are TGTGCCAGCAGTTTATCCGCAGGGAATTCACCCCTCCACTTT. This translates into CASSLSAGNSPLHF.